The 24 T cell receptor beta chains reported below all come from one sample, sequenced in a study of T cells after yellow fever vaccination. Each CDR3 protein gets one entry after TCRdb re-called the 5' RACE reads with MiXCR. Counted here are some 350,000 distinct CDR3 sequences, almost 4% occurring once; the ten biggest clones make up approximately 24%. The source material was PBMCs, sampled 5 days after the yellow fever booster vaccination. These receptors were taken from a young man who received the YFV17D yellow fever vaccine.

This clonotype was seen a handful of times. The chain links TRBV27 to TRBJ2-7, with 8 bases identical to TRBD1. CDR3 length: 15 amino acids. Germline lookup yields CDR1 MNHEY and CDR2 SMNVEV (reference sequence). Trimming removed 5 bases from V and 3 bases from J; junction bases left unmatched: 9. CDR3 residues: CASSVTGTGSYEQYF. The CDR3 nucleotides are TGTGCCAGCAGTGTAACCGGGACAGGAAGCTACGAGCAGTACTTC.

The chain employs TRBV5-1 and TRBJ2-7; no definite D call. The CDR3 has 15 amino acids. V gave up 1 base and J gave up 0 bases, with 11 bases separating them. CDR1 SGHRS and CDR2 YFSETQ come from the germline V gene. CDR3 sequence: CASSLTSGRSYEQYF. The CDR3 bases are TGCGCCAGCAGCTTGACGTCGGGTCGCTCCTACGAGCAGTACTTC.

This clonotype was seen ten or more times. V gene TRBV7-2 combines with J gene TRBJ2-1, with D uncertain. Germline CDR1 reads SGHTA; CDR2 reads FQGNSA. The CDR3 length is 16 residues. Trimming stripped 0 bases from V and 0 bases from J, with 9 bases between. The chain's CDR3 is CASSLASGSSYNEQFF. For the CDR3, the DNA is TGTGCCAGCAGCTTAGCGTCTGGCTCCTCCTACAATGAGCAGTTCTTC.

A single count supports this clonotype. The chain combines TRBV7-8 with TRBJ2-4; D ambiguous. This CDR3 has 14 residues. Germline-derived CDR1 and CDR2 are SGHVS and FQNEAQ. The V end was cut by 7 bases, the J end by 2 bases, with 12 bases between. The CDR3 spells CASTPRVSKNIQYF. The CDR3 DNA reads as TGTGCCAGCACCCCCCGGGTTTCCAAAAACATTCAGTACTTC.

This clonotype appeared many times. The CDR3 reads CASMLMETDTQYF. The DNA of the CDR3 is TGCGCCAGCATGTTGATGGAGACAGATACGCAGTATTTT. The chain links TRBV5-1 to TRBJ2-3; the D is unclear. Trimming left V 6 bases short and J 3 bases short, with 11 bases between. From germline, CDR1 is SGHRS and CDR2 YFSETQ. This CDR3 spans 13 amino acids.

The V and J genes are TRBV15 and TRBJ2-3, with TRBD2 matching 9 bases. The V gene end was trimmed by 1 base and the J gene end by 2 bases; junction bases not matched to a gene: 1. This CDR3 region has 15 residues. Germline CDR1 reads LNHNV; CDR2 reads YYDKDF (reference sequence). In DNA form, the CDR3 reads TGTGCCACCAGCAGAGGACTAGCGGACACAGATACGCAGTATTTT. Translating gives CATSRGLADTDTQYF.

This clonotype was counted at least ten times. The V and J genes are TRBV20-1 and TRBJ1-2; TRBD1 matches at 7 bases. The CDR3 runs to 13 residues. Unmatched junction bases numbered 6, after V lost 0 bases and J lost 8 bases. Germline CDR1 reads DFQATT; CDR2 reads SNEGSKA (reference sequence). The CDR3 DNA sequence: TGCAGTGCTAGAGATTCAGGGGGGGAAGGCTACACCTTC. Translating gives CSARDSGGEGYTF.

V gene TRBV5-1 combines with J gene TRBJ1-5; TRBD1 is a possible D gene (5 bases). The ends were cut back, 0 bases at V and 2 bases at J, with 12 bases in the middle. The CDR3 has 16 amino acids. Germline CDR1 is SGHRS and CDR2 is YFSETQ. CDR3 region: CASSLDPGNGNQPQHF. The CDR3 bases are TGCGCCAGCAGCTTGGACCCAGGGAATGGCAATCAGCCCCAGCATTTT.

The rearrangement links TRBV7-8 to TRBJ2-7; no reliable D call. Germline-derived CDR1 and CDR2 are SGHVS and FQNEAQ. CDR3 length: 13 residues. V was pared by 2 bases and J by 5 bases, with 10 bases between. CDR3 coding DNA: TGTGCCAGCAGCTTAAGCGTGAATAACGAGCAGTACGTC. This gives the protein CASSLSVNNEQYV.

The V call is TRBV12-3 or TRBV12-4, the J call TRBJ2-1; 10 bases fit TRBD2. CDR3 size: 15 residues. V shed 6 bases and J 7 bases; nucleotides not matched to a gene: 9. CDR3 DNA sequence: TGTGCCAGCAGCTCGTTTAGCGGGGGGTATAATGAGCAGTTCTTC. Amino acid sequence: CASSSFSGGYNEQFF.

This clonotype was counted a few times. J is TRBJ1-2 and V is TRBV19; TRBD1 matches 9 bases. The V gene's germline CDR1 is LNHDA and CDR2 SQIVND (reference sequence). The V and J ends lost 8 bases and 4 bases, in that order; junction bases with no gene match: 14. The length of the CDR3 is 16 residues. CDR3 residues: CASSLGSTGGIYGYTF. Written as DNA, the CDR3 is TGTGCCAGTTCCCTAGGATCGACAGGGGGTATCTATGGCTACACCTTC.

Ten or more counts support this clonotype. This sequence joins TRBV10-3 and TRBJ2-2, with a possible D match to TRBD1 (5 bases). The CDR3 is made up of 15 amino acids. Germline V gives CDR1 ENHRY, CDR2 SYGVKD. V lost 3 bases to trimming and J lost 5 bases, with 13 bases between them. DNA of the CDR3: TGTGCCATCAGTGACTCAGGGCAGGCTACCGGGGAGCTGTTTTTT. This sequence encodes CAISDSGQATGELFF.

This clonotype was recorded at least ten times. This sequence joins TRBV5-6 and TRBJ2-5, with TRBD2 matching over 14 bases. Germline lookup yields CDR1 SGHDT and CDR2 YYEEEE. The CDR3 extends over 15 amino acids. The J segment lost 2 bases and the V segment lost 8 bases, leaving 5 bases of the junction unmatched. CDR3 DNA sequence: TGTGCCAGTATCGGGACTAGCGGGGGACAAGAGACCCAGTACTTC. Its protein is CASIGTSGGQETQYF. The full variable domain, with the rest looked up from reference TRBV5-6 and TRBJ2-5, is DAGVTQSPTHLIKTRGQQVTLRCSPKSGHDTVSWYQQALGQGPQFIFQYYEEEERQRGNFPDRFSGHQFPNYSSELNVNALLLGDSALYLCASIGTSGGQETQYFGPGTRLLVL.

The chain couples TRBV20-1 to TRBJ2-6; 12 nucleotides match TRBD2. The V segment lost 2 bases and the J segment 4 bases; nucleotides outside the gene matches: 18. Germline loops: CDR1 DFQATT, CDR2 SNEGSKA (reference sequence). The CDR3 spans 21 residues. The chain's CDR3 is CSARPTAISSGGAKGANVLTF. The CDR3 nucleotides read TGCAGTGCTAGACCAACAGCGATATCTAGCGGGGGGGCGAAAGGGGCCAACGTCCTGACTTTC.

This chain joins TRBV4-3 and TRBJ1-3; D gene uncertain. V dropped 3 bases and J dropped 0 bases, with 9 bases sitting between them. Germline V gene data show CDR1 as LGHNA and CDR2 as YSLEER. This CDR3 spans 15 amino acids. CDR3 DNA: TGCGCCAGCAGCCAGGATCCGCTCTCTGGAAACACCATATATTTT. It encodes CASSQDPLSGNTIYF.

In its sample, this clonotype was seen a few times. CDR3 sequence reads: CSANRGSKNIQYF. The CDR3 DNA reads as TGCAGTGCAAACAGGGGTAGCAAAAACATTCAGTACTTC. The rearrangement links TRBV20-1 to TRBJ2-4; TRBD1 agrees at 7 bases. The CDR3 extends over 13 amino acids. The ends lost 6 bases at V and 3 bases at J; junction bases unmatched: 5. Germline assignment: CDR1 DFQATT and CDR2 SNEGSKA (reference sequence).

This chain links TRBV18 with TRBJ1-2; unclear D gene. V was clipped by 3 bases and J by 1 base, with 9 bases between them. In germline, CDR1 is KGHSH, CDR2 LQKENI. This CDR3 comprises 14 residues. The CDR3 DNA reads as TGTGCCAGCTCACCTATCACTATTAACTATGGCTACACCTTC. Its translation: CASSPITINYGYTF.

A few counts support this clonotype. V and J are TRBV12-3 or TRBV12-4 and TRBJ2-7; 7 bases match TRBD1. The CDR3 consists of 14 residues. V shed 2 bases, J shed 2 bases, and the junction held 3 bases outside the gene matches. DNA of the CDR3: TGTGCCAGCAGTTTATGGCAGGGGGCCTACGAGCAGTACTTC. Its protein is CASSLWQGAYEQYF.

The chain couples TRBV6-6 to TRBJ2-5, with 14 bases matching TRBD2. Unmatched junction bases numbered 3, after V lost 5 bases and J lost 1 base. Germline CDR1 is MNHNY and CDR2 is SVGAGI (reference sequence). There are 16 residues in the CDR3. CDR3 bases: TGTGCCAGCAGTGGGACTAGCGGGGGATCCCAAGAGACCCAGTACTTC. This gives the protein CASSGTSGGSQETQYF.

This clonotype has a handful of counts. This chain joins TRBV4-1 and TRBJ2-4; D possibly corresponds to TRBD1 (6 bases). Per germline, CDR1 MGHRA and CDR2 YSYEKL. The V end was cut by 3 bases, the J end by 0 bases, with 15 bases between. The length of the CDR3 is 17 residues. Here the CDR3 reads CASSQITGSQAKNIQYF. The DNA for the CDR3 is TGCGCCAGCAGCCAGATAACAGGGAGCCAAGCCAAAAACATTCAGTACTTC.

The chain has TRBV18 and TRBJ1-1; the D is unclear. Between the trimmed V and J ends, which lost 2 bases and 3 bases, there was a span of 4 bases. The CDR3 sequence is 12 residues long. From germline, CDR1 is KGHSH and CDR2 LQKENI. The CDR3 spells CASSPIYTEAFF. CDR3 bases: TGTGCCAGCTCACCAATATACACTGAAGCTTTCTTT.

This clonotype was recorded at least ten times. The chain combines TRBV12-3 or TRBV12-4 with TRBJ2-2, with 11 bases that match TRBD2. The CDR3 runs 15 residues. V was pared by 5 bases and J by 5 bases, with 4 bases of the junction left unmatched. The CDR3 loop is CASSQRLAGTGELFF. The CDR3 DNA follows: TGTGCCAGCAGTCAAAGACTAGCGGGGACCGGGGAGCTGTTTTTT.

This clonotype was recorded only once. The V gene is TRBV7-8, the J gene TRBJ1-2, with a possible D match to TRBD1 (5 bases). Trimming removed 8 bases at V and 3 bases at J, with 13 bases between. The germline gives CDR1 SGHVS, CDR2 FQNEAQ. CDR3 length equals 13 residues. CDR3 DNA sequence: TGTGCCAGCCGCGCTAGAGGGGACTATGGCTACACCTTC. Translating gives CASRARGDYGYTF.

This clonotype showed up many times. The rearrangement uses TRBV7-3 and TRBJ2-3, with D unresolved. CDR3 length: 14 residues. The germline V gene has CDR1 SGHTA and CDR2 FQGTGA. V was cut by 5 bases and J by 2 bases, with 11 bases left in between. The CDR3 nucleotides are TGTGCCAGCAGCCGAGTTGGTGTCACAGATACGCAGTATTTT. It specifies CASSRVGVTDTQYF.